Presented here are 12 T cell receptor beta chains from one specimen sequenced in a study of cytomegalovirus exposure and HLA in healthy donors. The study ran its PCR with 60 Vbeta and 13 Jbeta primers. The assay was immunoSEQ multiplex PCR, and TCRdb's table has in-frame clones only and misses some. The repertoire holds roughly 92,000 clones, with 80% as singletons. The sequenced sample was PBMCs. The receptors shown here come from a man over 45 in good health and CMV-seropositive.

CDR3 coding DNA: TGTGCCAGTAAAGGAGGACAGTGGAACACTGAAGCTTTCTTT. Residues: CASKGGQWNTEAFF. V usage is TRBV19 and J usage is TRBJ1-1; possibly TRBD1 for D (6 bases). CDR1 and CDR2 from the germline V gene are LNHDA and SQIVND (reference sequence). V shed 7 bases and J shed 1 base, with 13 bases lying between them. This CDR3 contains 14 residues. Variable domain in full (rest from reference TRBV19 and TRBJ1-1): DGGITQSPKYLFRKEGQNVTLSCEQNLNHDAMYWYRQDPGQGLRLIYYSQIVNDFQKGDIAEGYSVSREKKESFPLTVTSAQKNPTAFYLCASKGGQWNTEAFFGQGTRLTVV.

This chain connects TRBV9 to TRBJ2-7, with TRBD2 identical over 7 bases. The V gene end was trimmed by 3 bases and the J gene end by 2 bases; junction bases not matched to a gene: 17. Looked up from germline, CDR1 is SGDLS and CDR2 is YYNGEE. The CDR3 extends over 18 amino acids. CDR3 loop: CASSGSGTTSQAPYEQYF. CDR3 nucleotides: TGTGCCAGCAGCGGAAGCGGGACTACCAGCCAGGCCCCCTACGAGCAGTACTTC.

In regard to this clone: This sequence may be a read error, since a much larger clone differs from it by one base. V usage is TRBV2 and J usage is TRBJ1-2; tentative D call: TRBD1 (5 bases). CDR1 and CDR2 (germline): SNHLY, FYNNEI. This CDR3 region has 14 residues. The ends were cut back, 2 bases at V and 0 bases at J, with 7 bases in the middle. The CDR3 loop is CASSEQGANYGYTF. As DNA, the CDR3 is TGTGCCAGCAGTGAACAGGGCGCTAACTATGGCTACACCTTC. The full variable domain, rest sourced from reference TRBV2 and TRBJ1-2, is EPEVTQTPSHQVTQMGQEVILRCVPISNHLYFYWYRQILGQKVEFLVSFYNNEISEKSEIFDDQFSVERPDGSNFTLKIRSTKLEDSAMYFCASSEQGANYGYTFGSGTRLTVV.

The gene calls are TRBV9 and TRBJ1-4; TRBD1 is a possible D gene (5 bases). From germline, CDR1 is SGDLS and CDR2 YYNGEE. The length of the CDR3 is 15 residues. Trimming stripped 3 bases from V and 0 bases from J, with 9 bases between. CDR3 DNA sequence: TGTGCCAGCAGCGAGGGGATCACAACTAATGAAAAACTGTTTTTT. Encoded protein: CASSEGITTNEKLFF.

Comments on this clone: The junction differs from germline at one of its ends, possibly a read error. The sample holds other DNA sequences that translate to the same CDR3. The chain employs TRBV2 and TRBJ2-2; D is unresolved. Looked up from germline, CDR1 is SNHLY and CDR2 is FYNNEI. CDR3 length: 12 amino acids. CDR3 residues: CASTRDTGELFF. In DNA form, the CDR3 reads TGTGCCAGCACCCGAGACACCGGAGAGCTGTTTTTT.

This clone was counted a few times. The rearrangement joins TRBV14 to TRBJ2-3, with 8 bases that match TRBD2. V dropped 0 bases and J dropped 5; count of bases not matched to a gene: 7. The CDR3 length is 16 residues. Per germline, CDR1 SGHDN and CDR2 FVKESK. CDR3 sequence (DNA): TGTGCCAGCAGCCAAGATTTCGTAGCGGGAATAGATACGCAGTATTTT. It yields the protein CASSQDFVAGIDTQYF. The full variable domain, completed using reference TRBV14 and TRBJ2-3, is EAGVTQFPSHSVIEKGQTVTLRCDPISGHDNLYWYRRVMGKEIKFLLHFVKESKQDESGMPNNRFLAERTGGTYSTLKVQPAELEDSGVYFCASSQDFVAGIDTQYFGPGTRLTVL.

This chain links TRBV19 with TRBJ1-5; D is ambiguous. This CDR3 region has 15 residues. Per germline, CDR1 LNHDA and CDR2 SQIVND (reference sequence). With 1 base removed from V and 1 base from J, the gap between germline ends came to 8 bases. The CDR3 region is CASSIVEGSNQPQHF. The CDR3 DNA is TGTGCCAGTAGTATAGTTGAGGGAAGCAATCAGCCCCAGCATTTT.

The genes are TRBV5-1 and TRBJ1-1; 7 bases are shared with TRBD1. The CDR3 has 13 amino acids. Germline values: CDR1 SGHRS, CDR2 YFSETQ. Losses at the gene ends were 4 bases for V and 4 bases for J; bases not matched to a gene: 4. In DNA form, the CDR3 reads TGCGCCAGCAGCACGCAGGGGGGCACTGAAGCTTTCTTT. Translation: CASSTQGGTEAFF.

The chain links TRBV12-5 to TRBJ1-2; D might be TRBD1 (5 bases). V lost 5 bases and J 2 bases, leaving 18 bases between the germline ends. Germline CDR1 LGHNT, CDR2 FRNRAP. This CDR3 spans 16 amino acids. The CDR3 loop reads CASGLQAGNMNYGYTF. The CDR3 DNA reads as TGTGCTAGTGGTCTTCAAGCAGGGAATATGAACTATGGCTACACCTTC.

The chain combines TRBV27 with TRBJ2-5; 7 positions agree with TRBD2. The CDR3 contains 14 residues. Germline trimming cut 5 bases from V and 4 bases from J; bases unmatched to any gene: 7. Germline V gene sequence: CDR1 MNHEY, CDR2 SMNVEV (reference sequence). CDR3 loop: CASSQSPGGETQYF. The CDR3 bases are TGTGCCAGCAGTCAGTCACCGGGGGGAGAGACCCAGTACTTC.

This chain links TRBV15 with TRBJ2-2, with D possibly matching TRBD2 (5 bases). Trimming stripped 6 bases from V and 0 bases from J, with 8 bases between. The germline gives CDR1 LNHNV, CDR2 YYDKDF (reference sequence). The CDR3 consists of 14 residues. Here the CDR3 reads CATREGSNTGELFF. CDR3 nucleotides: TGTGCCACCAGAGAGGGTTCGAACACCGGGGAGCTGTTTTTT. The full variable domain, completed using reference TRBV15 and TRBJ2-2, is DAMVIQNPRYQVTQFGKPVTLSCSQTLNHNVMYWYQQKSSQAPKLLFHYYDKDFNNEADTPDNFQSRRPNTSFCFLDIRSPGLGDTAMYLCATREGSNTGELFFGEGSRLTVL.

J is TRBJ1-2 and V is TRBV5-1, with 7 bases aligning to TRBD1. With V trimmed by 0 bases and J by 4 bases, 6 bases remained unmatched. CDR1 and CDR2 (germline): SGHRS, YFSETQ. This CDR3 contains 15 residues. The chain's CDR3 is CASSLGTGRGYGYTF. As DNA, the CDR3 is TGCGCCAGCAGCTTGGGGACAGGCCGGGGCTATGGCTACACCTTC.